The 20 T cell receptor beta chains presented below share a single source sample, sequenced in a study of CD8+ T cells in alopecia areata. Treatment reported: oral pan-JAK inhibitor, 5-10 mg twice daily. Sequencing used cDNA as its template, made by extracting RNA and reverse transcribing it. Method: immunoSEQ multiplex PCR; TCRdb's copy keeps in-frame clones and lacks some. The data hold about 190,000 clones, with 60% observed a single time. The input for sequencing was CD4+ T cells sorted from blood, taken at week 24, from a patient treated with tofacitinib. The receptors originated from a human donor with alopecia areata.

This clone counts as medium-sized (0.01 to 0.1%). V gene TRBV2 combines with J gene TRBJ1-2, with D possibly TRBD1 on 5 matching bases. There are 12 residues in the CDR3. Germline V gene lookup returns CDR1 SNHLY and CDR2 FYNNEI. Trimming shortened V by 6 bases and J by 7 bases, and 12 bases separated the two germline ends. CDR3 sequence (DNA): TGTGCCAGCAGGAGGGGAGGGAGTGGCTACACCTTC. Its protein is CASRRGGSGYTF.

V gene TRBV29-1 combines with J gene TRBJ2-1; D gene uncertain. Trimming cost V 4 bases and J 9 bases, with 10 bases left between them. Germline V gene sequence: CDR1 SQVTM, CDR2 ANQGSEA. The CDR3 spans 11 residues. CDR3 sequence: CSVGEVAEQFF. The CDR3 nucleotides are TGCAGCGTTGGAGAGGTGGCTGAGCAGTTCTTC.

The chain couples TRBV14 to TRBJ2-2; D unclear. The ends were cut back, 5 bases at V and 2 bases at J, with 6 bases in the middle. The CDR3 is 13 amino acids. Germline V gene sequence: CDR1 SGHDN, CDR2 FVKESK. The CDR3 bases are TGTGCCAGCAGCGTTATCAACACCGGGGAGCTGTTTTTT. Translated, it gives CASSVINTGELFF.

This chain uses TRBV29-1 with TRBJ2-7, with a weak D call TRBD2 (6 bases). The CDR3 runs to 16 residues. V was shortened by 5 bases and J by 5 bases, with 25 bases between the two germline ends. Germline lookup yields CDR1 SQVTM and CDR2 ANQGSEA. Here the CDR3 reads CSVKHSAPGLRNEQYF. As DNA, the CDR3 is TGCAGCGTTAAACATTCAGCCCCGGGACTTCGAAACGAGCAGTACTTC.

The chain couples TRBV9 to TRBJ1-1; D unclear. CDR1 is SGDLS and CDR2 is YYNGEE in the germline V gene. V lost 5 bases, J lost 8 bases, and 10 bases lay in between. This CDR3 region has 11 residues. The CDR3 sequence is CASSNQKEAFF. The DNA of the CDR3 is TGTGCCAGCAGTAACCAGAAAGAAGCTTTCTTT. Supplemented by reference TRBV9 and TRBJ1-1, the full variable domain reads DSGVTQTPKHLITATGQRVTLRCSPRSGDLSVYWYQQSLDQGLQFLIQYYNGEERAKGNILERFSAQQFPDLHSELNLSSLELGDSALYFCASSNQKEAFFGQGTRLTVV.

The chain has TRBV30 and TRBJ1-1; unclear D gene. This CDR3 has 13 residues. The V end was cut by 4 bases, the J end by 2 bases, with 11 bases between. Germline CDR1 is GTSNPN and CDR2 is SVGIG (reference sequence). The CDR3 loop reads CAWKKGSNTEAFF. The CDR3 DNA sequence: TGTGCCTGGAAGAAGGGATCTAACACTGAAGCTTTCTTT.

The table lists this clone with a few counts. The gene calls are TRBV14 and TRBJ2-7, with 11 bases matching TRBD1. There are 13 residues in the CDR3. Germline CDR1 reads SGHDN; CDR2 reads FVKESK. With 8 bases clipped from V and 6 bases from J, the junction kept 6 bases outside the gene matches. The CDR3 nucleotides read TGTGCCAGCCAAGGACAGGGGGCACGCGAGCAGTACTTC. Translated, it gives CASQGQGAREQYF.

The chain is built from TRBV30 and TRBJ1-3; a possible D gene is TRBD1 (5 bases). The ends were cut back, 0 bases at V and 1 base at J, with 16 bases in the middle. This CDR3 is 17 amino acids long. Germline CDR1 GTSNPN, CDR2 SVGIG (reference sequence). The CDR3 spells CAWSVLLGGGSGNTIYF. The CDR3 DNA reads TGTGCCTGGAGTGTACTCTTGGGGGGAGGATCTGGAAACACCATATATTTT.

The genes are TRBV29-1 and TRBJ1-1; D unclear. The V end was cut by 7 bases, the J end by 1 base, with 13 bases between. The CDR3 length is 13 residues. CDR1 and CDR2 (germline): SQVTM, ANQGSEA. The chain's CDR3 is CSAEQTENTEAFF. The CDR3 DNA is TGCAGCGCCGAACAGACCGAGAACACTGAAGCTTTCTTT.

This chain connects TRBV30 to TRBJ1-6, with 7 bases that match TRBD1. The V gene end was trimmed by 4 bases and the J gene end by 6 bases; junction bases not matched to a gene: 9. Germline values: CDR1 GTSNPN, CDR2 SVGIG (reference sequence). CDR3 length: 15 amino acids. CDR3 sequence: CAWNRRGRSNSPLHF. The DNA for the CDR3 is TGTGCCTGGAACCGAAGGGGGCGGTCTAATTCACCCCTCCACTTT.

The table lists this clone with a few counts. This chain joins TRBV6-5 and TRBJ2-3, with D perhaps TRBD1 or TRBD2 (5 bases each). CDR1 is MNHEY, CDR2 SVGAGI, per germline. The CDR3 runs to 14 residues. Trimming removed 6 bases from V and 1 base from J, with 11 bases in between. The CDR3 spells CASSPRGGTDTQYF. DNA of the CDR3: TGTGCCAGCAGCCCTCGAGGGGGCACAGATACGCAGTATTTT.

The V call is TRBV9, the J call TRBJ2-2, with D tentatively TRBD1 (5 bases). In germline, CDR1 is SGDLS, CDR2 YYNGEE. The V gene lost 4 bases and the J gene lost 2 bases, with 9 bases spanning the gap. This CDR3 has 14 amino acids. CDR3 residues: CASSLGPNTGELFF. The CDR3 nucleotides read TGTGCCAGCAGCCTGGGGCCCAACACCGGGGAGCTGTTTTTT.

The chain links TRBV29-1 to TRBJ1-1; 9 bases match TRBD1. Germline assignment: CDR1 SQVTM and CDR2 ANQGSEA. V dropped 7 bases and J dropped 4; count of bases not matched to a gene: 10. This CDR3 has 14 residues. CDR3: CSERTGVVGTEAFF. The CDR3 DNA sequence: TGCAGCGAGAGGACAGGGGTAGTGGGCACTGAAGCTTTCTTT. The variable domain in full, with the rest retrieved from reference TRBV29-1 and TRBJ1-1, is SAVISQKPSRDICQRGTSLTIQCQVDSQVTMMFWYRQQPGQSLTLIATANQGSEATYESGFVIDKFPISRPNLTFSTLTVSNMSPEDSSIYLCSERTGVVGTEAFFGQGTRLTVV.

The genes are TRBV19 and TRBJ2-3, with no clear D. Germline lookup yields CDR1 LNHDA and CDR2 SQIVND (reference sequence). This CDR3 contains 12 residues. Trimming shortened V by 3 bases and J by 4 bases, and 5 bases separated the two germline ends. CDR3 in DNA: TGTGCCAGTAGTATTCCTCCAGATACGCAGTATTTT. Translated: CASSIPPDTQYF. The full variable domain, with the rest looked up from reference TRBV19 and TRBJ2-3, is DGGITQSPKYLFRKEGQNVTLSCEQNLNHDAMYWYRQDPGQGLRLIYYSQIVNDFQKGDIAEGYSVSREKKESFPLTVTSAQKNPTAFYLCASSIPPDTQYFGPGTRLTVL.

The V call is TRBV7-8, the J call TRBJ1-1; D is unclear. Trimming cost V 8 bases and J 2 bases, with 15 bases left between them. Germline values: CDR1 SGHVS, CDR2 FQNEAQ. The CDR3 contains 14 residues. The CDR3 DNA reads TGTGCCAGCGCCCCGTCCCGAAGCAACACTGAAGCTTTCTTT. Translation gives CASAPSRSNTEAFF.

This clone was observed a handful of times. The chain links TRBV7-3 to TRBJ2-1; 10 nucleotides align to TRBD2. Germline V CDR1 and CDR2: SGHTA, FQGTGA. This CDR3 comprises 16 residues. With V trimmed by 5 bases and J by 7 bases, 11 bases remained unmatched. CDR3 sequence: CASSPTRTSGGNEQFF. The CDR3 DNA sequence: TGTGCCAGCAGCCCTACCCGGACTAGCGGCGGAAATGAGCAGTTCTTC.

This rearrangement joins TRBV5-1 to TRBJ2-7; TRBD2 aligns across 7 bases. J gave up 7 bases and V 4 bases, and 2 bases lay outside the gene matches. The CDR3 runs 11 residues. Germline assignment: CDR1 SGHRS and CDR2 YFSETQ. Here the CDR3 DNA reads TGCGCCAGCAGCGACGGGGGGGAGCAGTACTTC. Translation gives CASSDGGEQYF. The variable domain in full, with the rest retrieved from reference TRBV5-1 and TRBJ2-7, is KAGVTQTPRYLIKTRGQQVTLSCSPISGHRSVSWYQQTPGQGLQFLFEYFSETQRNKGNFPGRFSGRQFSNSRSEMNVSTLELGDSALYLCASSDGGEQYFGPGTRLTVT.

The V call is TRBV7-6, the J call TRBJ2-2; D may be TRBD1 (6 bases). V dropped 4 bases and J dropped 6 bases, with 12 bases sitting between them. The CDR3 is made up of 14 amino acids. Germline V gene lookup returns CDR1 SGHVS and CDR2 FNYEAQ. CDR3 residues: CASSSTGRSGELFF. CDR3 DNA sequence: TGTGCCAGCAGCTCGACAGGACGCTCCGGGGAGCTGTTTTTT.

CDR3 nucleotides: TGTGCCAGCAGCTCCATATCGGAGGGACAGCCCCAGCATTTT. It is translated as CASSSISEGQPQHF. The chain uses TRBV5-5 and TRBJ1-5; D remains ambiguous. The CDR3 has 14 residues. V lost 3 bases and J lost 7, with 14 bases in between. The germline V gene encodes CDR1 SGHKS and CDR2 YYEKEE (reference sequence).

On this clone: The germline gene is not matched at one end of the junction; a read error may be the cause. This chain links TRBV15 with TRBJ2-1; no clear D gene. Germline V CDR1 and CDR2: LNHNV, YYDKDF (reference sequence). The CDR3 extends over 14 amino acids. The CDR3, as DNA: TGTGCCACCAGCAGAGCTCACTCCTTCAATGAGCAGTTCTTC. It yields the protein CATSRAHSFNEQFF. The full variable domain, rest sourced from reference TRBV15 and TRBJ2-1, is DAMVIQNPRYQVTQFGKPVTLSCSQTLNHNVMYWYQQKSSQAPKLLFHYYDKDFNNEADTPDNFQSRRPNTSFCFLDIRSPGLGDTAMYLCATSRAHSFNEQFFGPGTRLTVL.